Each of the 29 T cell receptor beta chains below was sequenced from the same sample in a study of technical replicates of blood from a handful of donors. This table comes from immunoSEQ multiplex PCR, and its TCRdb copy is limited to in-frame clones, with some not included. The profile shows approximately 58,000 clones, roughly 86% of them singletons. The sample comprised PBMCs. The receptor source for this set is a human donor in good health. Some clones in this sample may be carry-over from other donors' samples.

This chain links TRBV7-9 with TRBJ2-3; 10 bases map to TRBD2. V was pared by 5 bases and J by 2 bases, with 10 bases of the junction left unmatched. From germline, CDR1 is SEHNR and CDR2 FQNEAQ (reference sequence). The CDR3 is 17 residues long. In DNA, the CDR3 is TGTGCCAGCAGCCGCACCGCGACTAGCGGGTACACAGATACGCAGTATTTT. Amino acids: CASSRTATSGYTDTQYF.

V is TRBV2 and J is TRBJ2-3; 8 nucleotides line up with TRBD2. Germline V lookup: CDR1 SNHLY, CDR2 FYNNEI. With 8 bases clipped from V and 6 bases from J, the junction kept 7 bases outside the gene matches. This CDR3 spans 13 amino acids. CDR3 loop: CASGPGGRDTQYF. In DNA, the CDR3 is TGTGCCAGCGGGCCGGGGGGGAGGGATACGCAGTATTTT. Full variable domain (missing parts from reference TRBV2 and TRBJ2-3): EPEVTQTPSHQVTQMGQEVILRCVPISNHLYFYWYRQILGQKVEFLVSFYNNEISEKSEIFDDQFSVERPDGSNFTLKIRSTKLEDSAMYFCASGPGGRDTQYFGPGTRLTVL.

The rearrangement links TRBV7-2 to TRBJ2-5; D may be TRBD2 (7 bases). Germline V gene sequence: CDR1 SGHTA, CDR2 FQGNSA. The V end was cut by 5 bases, the J end by 14 bases, with 21 bases between. CDR3 length: 13 amino acids. CDR3: CASSREGGGPPYF. The CDR3 DNA is TGTGCCAGCAGCAGAGAAGGGGGAGGGCCCCCTTACTTC.

This clone was recorded once. CDR3 bases: TGTGCCTGGAGCCGGGACAGTTTCTCTGGAAACACCATATATTTT. Its translation: CAWSRDSFSGNTIYF. This chain uses TRBV30 with TRBJ1-3, with 7 bases lining up with TRBD1. From germline, CDR1 is GTSNPN and CDR2 SVGIG (reference sequence). The CDR3 has 15 amino acids. J gave up 0 bases and V 3 bases, and 5 bases lay outside the gene matches.

This sequence joins TRBV5-5 and TRBJ2-7; possible D gene TRBD1, 6 bases. The CDR3 loop spans 15 amino acids. Germline CDR1 and CDR2: SGHKS and YYEKEE (reference sequence). V lost 5 bases to trimming and J lost 6 bases, with 21 bases between them. CDR3 DNA sequence: TGTGCCAGCAGTTCAAACCTCAGGGGATCGCGCGAGCAGTACTTC. This codes for CASSSNLRGSREQYF.

The chain uses TRBV6-5 and TRBJ1-2; TRBD1 aligns across 9 bases. The CDR3 spans 15 residues. Germline CDR1 reads MNHEY; CDR2 reads SVGAGI. The trim removed 6 bases at V and 4 bases at J, leaving 9 bases unmatched. This CDR3 is CASRPGTGWSYGYTF. The CDR3 coding sequence is TGTGCCAGCAGACCCGGGACAGGGTGGAGCTATGGCTACACCTTC.

Only a few counts were recorded for this clone. This chain joins TRBV5-4 and TRBJ1-2; 8 nucleotides line up with TRBD1. V lost 4 bases and J lost 5; bases outside the gene matches: 4. Germline values: CDR1 SGHNT, CDR2 YYREEE (reference sequence). The length of the CDR3 is 13 residues. Here the CDR3 reads CASSETGVYGYTF. CDR3 sequence (DNA): TGTGCCAGCAGCGAGACAGGGGTTTATGGCTACACCTTC. Looking up the rest from reference TRBV5-4 and TRBJ1-2 gives the full variable domain: ETGVTQSPTHLIKTRGQQVTLRCSSQSGHNTVSWYQQALGQGPQFIFQYYREEENGRGNFPPRFSGLQFPNYSSELNVNALELDDSALYLCASSETGVYGYTFGSGTRLTVV.

The table lists this clone with a few counts. The chain carries TRBV19 and TRBJ2-3; 7 bases fit TRBD1. This CDR3 is 14 amino acids long. V trimming: 2 bases; J trimming: 6 bases; junction bases outside the gene matches: 5. CDR1 and CDR2 from the germline V gene are LNHDA and SQIVND (reference sequence). Here the CDR3 reads CASSIRQGSDTQYF. CDR3 DNA: TGTGCCAGTAGTATACGACAGGGTTCTGATACGCAGTATTTT.

The chain carries TRBV30 and TRBJ2-2; D possibly corresponds to TRBD2 (6 bases). This CDR3 spans 15 amino acids. With 5 bases removed from V and 4 bases from J, the gap between germline ends came to 17 bases. The germline CDR1 and CDR2 sequences are GTSNPN and SVGIG (reference sequence). The CDR3 DNA sequence: TGTGCCTGGGGGGTGGGAGGACGCTCCACCGGGGAGCTGTTTTTT. This translates into CAWGVGGRSTGELFF.

This clone has more than one count but fewer than ten. This chain connects TRBV9 to TRBJ1-2; 10 bases are shared with TRBD1. CDR1 and CDR2 (germline): SGDLS, YYNGEE. The CDR3 is made up of 14 amino acids. J lost 8 bases, V lost 5 bases, and 9 bases had no gene match. The CDR3 spells CASSAGTGVQGYTF. The CDR3 region has the DNA TGTGCCAGCAGTGCTGGGACAGGGGTCCAGGGCTACACCTTC.

The V gene is TRBV2, the J gene TRBJ2-2; D not certain. CDR1 is SNHLY, CDR2 FYNNEI, per germline. V dropped 7 bases and J dropped 3 bases, with 6 bases sitting between them. This CDR3 region has 12 residues. CDR3 in DNA: TGTGCCAGCACTAGAGACACCGGGGAGCTGTTTTTT. Its protein is CASTRDTGELFF.

V is TRBV6-5 and J is TRBJ1-2; D is undetermined. The CDR3 has 13 residues. CDR1 is MNHEY, CDR2 SVGAGI, per germline. V gave up 0 bases and J gave up 10 bases, with 12 bases separating them. CDR3 amino acids: CASSYSPGRPYTF. CDR3 sequence (DNA): TGTGCCAGCAGTTACTCGCCAGGCCGTCCCTACACCTTC.

In DNA form, the CDR3 reads TGCAGCGCTGGTATGGGTGGACACTCGAACGGCTATGGCTACACCTTC. This codes for CSAGMGGHSNGYGYTF. This chain uses TRBV29-1 with TRBJ1-2; D perhaps matches TRBD1 (5 bases). This CDR3 region has 16 residues. CDR1 is SQVTM, CDR2 ANQGSEA, per germline. Between the trimmed V and J ends, which lost 7 bases and 4 bases, there was a span of 25 bases.

The chain is built from TRBV18 and TRBJ2-6; 10 nucleotides align to TRBD1. With 3 bases clipped from V and 4 bases from J, the junction kept 3 bases outside the gene matches. The germline V gene has CDR1 KGHSH and CDR2 LQKENI. The CDR3 has 16 amino acids. Here the CDR3 reads CASSPGQGTGANVLTF. DNA of the CDR3: TGTGCCAGCTCACCGGGACAGGGGACCGGGGCCAACGTCCTGACTTTC.

V gene TRBV9 combines with J gene TRBJ2-1; TRBD2 aligns across 7 bases. The germline CDR1 and CDR2 sequences are SGDLS and YYNGEE. V shed 2 bases, J shed 0 bases, and the junction held 2 bases outside the gene matches. This CDR3 spans 15 amino acids. The CDR3 loop reads CASSVGGNSYNEQFF. The CDR3 DNA follows: TGTGCCAGCAGCGTGGGGGGGAACTCCTACAATGAGCAGTTCTTC.

This rearrangement joins TRBV7-9 to TRBJ1-5; the D is unclear. The CDR3 has 15 residues. V was pared by 4 bases and J by 0 bases, with 10 bases between. Germline CDR1 reads SEHNR; CDR2 reads FQNEAQ (reference sequence). The CDR3 nucleotides read TGTGCCAGCAGCTGGGGAGTAGATAGCAATCAGCCCCAGCATTTT. Translation: CASSWGVDSNQPQHF.

The rearrangement joins TRBV28 to TRBJ1-2; D unclear. The CDR3 sequence is 14 residues long. Germline CDR1 is MDHEN and CDR2 is SYDVKM. Trimming stripped 3 bases from V and 5 bases from J, with 13 bases between. CDR3 residues: CASSFRLTQYGYTF. CDR3 nucleotides: TGTGCCAGCAGTTTCCGACTTACCCAGTATGGCTACACCTTC.

J is TRBJ1-3 and V is TRBV27; D is unclear. The ends were cut back, 3 bases at V and 4 bases at J, with 10 bases in the middle. The CDR3 totals 14 residues. Germline CDR1 MNHEY, CDR2 SMNVEV (reference sequence). The CDR3 spells CASSLGGMGNTIYF. CDR3 in DNA: TGTGCCAGCAGTTTGGGAGGTATGGGAAACACCATATATTTT.

J is TRBJ2-1 and V is TRBV7-2; no definite D call. CDR3 length equals 11 residues. Germline CDR1 reads SGHTA; CDR2 reads FQGNSA. V was pared by 2 bases and J by 9 bases, with 5 bases between. The CDR3 loop reads CASSLSSEQFF. CDR3 coding DNA: TGTGCCAGCAGCTTATCGTCTGAGCAGTTCTTC. The full variable domain, completed using reference TRBV7-2 and TRBJ2-1, is GAGVSQSPSNKVTEKGKDVELRCDPISGHTALYWYRQSLGQGLEFLIYFQGNSAPDKSGLPSDRFSAERTGGSVSTLTIQRTQQEDSAVYLCASSLSSEQFFGPGTRLTVL.

CDR3 residues: CASSSRDRTYEQYF. The CDR3 DNA is TGTGCCAGCAGCTCAAGGGACAGAACCTACGAGCAGTACTTC. The chain joins TRBV11-1 to TRBJ2-7, with 7 bases lining up with TRBD1. The CDR3 spans 14 residues. The V segment lost 4 bases and the J segment 2 bases; nucleotides outside the gene matches: 5. CDR1 SGHAT and CDR2 FQDESV come from the germline V gene (reference sequence).

V is TRBV6-4 and J is TRBJ2-3; D is possibly TRBD2 (6 bases). V lost 7 bases and J 1 base, leaving 18 bases between the germline ends. In germline, CDR1 is MRHNA, CDR2 SNTAGT. CDR3 size: 16 residues. The CDR3 DNA follows: TGTGCCAGCACCCGGCCCCGGGAGCCCGGCACAGATACGCAGTATTTT. This gives the protein CASTRPREPGTDTQYF.

The chain joins TRBV7-2 to TRBJ2-5, with 11 positions matching TRBD2. V shed 5 bases and J 6 bases; nucleotides not matched to a gene: 14. The CDR3 spans 17 residues. Germline CDR1 is SGHTA and CDR2 is FQGNSA. The chain's CDR3 is CASSPGGSGGARKTQYF. The CDR3, as DNA: TGTGCCAGCAGCCCGGGCGGTAGCGGGGGGGCTAGGAAGACCCAGTACTTC.

This chain joins TRBV2 and TRBJ1-4, with unresolved D. This CDR3 contains 10 residues. Germline CDR1 is SNHLY and CDR2 is FYNNEI. The V and J ends lost 6 bases and 13 bases respectively, with 9 bases between them. The CDR3 DNA is TGTGCCAGCAGCGCTCGGGGACTGTTTTTT. This codes for CASSARGLFF.

This chain links TRBV7-2 with TRBJ2-6, with TRBD1 matching over 7 bases. V shed 5 bases and J 1 base; nucleotides not matched to a gene: 5. Germline V lookup: CDR1 SGHTA, CDR2 FQGNSA. The CDR3 has 16 residues. CDR3 amino acids: CASSQPTGSGANVLTF. CDR3 coding DNA: TGTGCCAGCAGCCAACCGACAGGGTCTGGGGCCAACGTCCTGACTTTC. The whole variable domain, filled in from reference TRBV7-2 and TRBJ2-6, reads GAGVSQSPSNKVTEKGKDVELRCDPISGHTALYWYRQSLGQGLEFLIYFQGNSAPDKSGLPSDRFSAERTGGSVSTLTIQRTQQEDSAVYLCASSQPTGSGANVLTFGAGSRLTVL.

V is TRBV27 and J is TRBJ2-7; D remains unclear. CDR3 size: 15 residues. V was cut by 6 bases and J by 0 bases, with 15 bases left in between. Germline loops: CDR1 MNHEY, CDR2 SMNVEV (reference sequence). CDR3 sequence: CASSFSIDTSYEQYF. The CDR3, as DNA: TGTGCCAGCAGCTTTAGTATAGACACCTCCTACGAGCAGTACTTC.

The chain has TRBV10-3 and TRBJ1-2; TRBD1 matches at 9 bases. Germline V gene data show CDR1 as ENHRY and CDR2 as SYGVKD. Unmatched junction bases numbered 15, after V lost 6 bases and J lost 4 bases. There are 17 residues in the CDR3. As DNA, the CDR3 is TGTGCCATCAGCGTTTGGGACAGGGCCATAGACTTCTATGGCTACACCTTC. Translated: CAISVWDRAIDFYGYTF.

V gene TRBV11-2 combines with J gene TRBJ2-3; possibly TRBD1 for D (5 bases). Trimming took 2 bases from V and 6 from J, leaving 6 bases between them. The germline V gene has CDR1 SGHAT and CDR2 FQNNGV. The CDR3 consists of 12 residues. The CDR3 DNA reads as TGTGCCAGCAGCTTAAAGGGGGATACGCAGTATTTT. The encoded protein is CASSLKGDTQYF.

The chain uses TRBV7-8 and TRBJ2-7; perhaps TRBD2 as D (6 bases). CDR3 length: 12 residues. The V end lost 5 bases, the J end lost 3 bases, and 8 bases lay between the germline ends. The V gene's germline CDR1 is SGHVS and CDR2 FQNEAQ. For the CDR3, the DNA is TGTGCCAGCAGCCCGGGACTCTACGAGCAGTACTTC. Protein product: CASSPGLYEQYF.

The chain is built from TRBV5-1 and TRBJ1-4, with D unclear. The length of the CDR3 is 13 residues. Germline-derived CDR1 and CDR2 are SGHRS and YFSETQ. Trimming left V 4 bases short and J 12 bases short, with 16 bases between. The CDR3 region has the DNA TGCGCCAGCAGCACCGGGCCCCCGGGAGAACTGTTTTTT. The encoded protein is CASSTGPPGELFF.